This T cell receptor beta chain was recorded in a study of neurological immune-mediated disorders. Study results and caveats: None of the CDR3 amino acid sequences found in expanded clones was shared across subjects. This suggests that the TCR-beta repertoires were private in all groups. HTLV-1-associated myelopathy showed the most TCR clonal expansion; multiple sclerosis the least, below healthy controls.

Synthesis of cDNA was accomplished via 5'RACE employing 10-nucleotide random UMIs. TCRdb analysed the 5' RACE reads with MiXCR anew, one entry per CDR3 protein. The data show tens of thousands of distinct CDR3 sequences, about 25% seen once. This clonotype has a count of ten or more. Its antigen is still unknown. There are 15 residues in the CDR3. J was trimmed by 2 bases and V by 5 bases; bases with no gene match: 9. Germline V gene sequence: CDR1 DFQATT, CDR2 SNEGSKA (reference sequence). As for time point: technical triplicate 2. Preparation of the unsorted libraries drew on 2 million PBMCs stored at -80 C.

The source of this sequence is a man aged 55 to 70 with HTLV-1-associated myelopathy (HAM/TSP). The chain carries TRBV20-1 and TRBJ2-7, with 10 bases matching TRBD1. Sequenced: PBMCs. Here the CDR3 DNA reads TGCAGTGCTGTTCCGGGACAGGGGAGGCCCTACGAGCAGTACTTC. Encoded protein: CSAVPGQGRPYEQYF.